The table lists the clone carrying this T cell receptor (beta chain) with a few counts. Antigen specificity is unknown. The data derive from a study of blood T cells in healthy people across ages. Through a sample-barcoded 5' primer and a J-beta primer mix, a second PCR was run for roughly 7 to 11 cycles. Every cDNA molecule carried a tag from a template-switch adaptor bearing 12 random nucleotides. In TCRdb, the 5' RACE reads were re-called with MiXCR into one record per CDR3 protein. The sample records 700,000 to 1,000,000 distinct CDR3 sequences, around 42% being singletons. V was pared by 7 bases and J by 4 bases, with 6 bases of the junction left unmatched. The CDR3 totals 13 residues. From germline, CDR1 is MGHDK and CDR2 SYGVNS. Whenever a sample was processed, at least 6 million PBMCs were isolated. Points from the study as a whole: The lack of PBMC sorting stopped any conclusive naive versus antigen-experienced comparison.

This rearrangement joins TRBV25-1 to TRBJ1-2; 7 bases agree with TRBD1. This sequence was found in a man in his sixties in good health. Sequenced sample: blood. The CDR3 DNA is TGTGCCAGCACCGCGGGACAGCCCTATGGCTACACCTTC. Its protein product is CASTAGQPYGYTF.